Presented here are 20 T cell receptor beta chains from one specimen sequenced in a study of spatial heterogeneity in lung cancer. Indicated time point: sample taken at primary tumor resection. No cell sorting; template was whole RNA from tumor, lung tissue or PBMC. One entry per CDR3 protein, called by TCRdb with MiXCR from the 5' RACE reads. The sample consists of about 82,000 distinct CDR3 sequences, roughly an eighth of them appearing once. Sequenced material: PBMCs, taken at surgery. Receptors originate from a male donor with early-stage non-small cell lung cancer.

The rearrangement joins TRBV3-1 to TRBJ1-2, with 7 bases lining up with TRBD1. Germline V gene lookup returns CDR1 LGHDT and CDR2 YNNKEL (reference sequence). This CDR3 spans 14 amino acids. Trimming removed 1 base from V and 6 bases from J; junction bases left unmatched: 5. The CDR3 reads CASSQVGQGDGYTF. The CDR3 coding sequence is TGTGCCAGCAGCCAAGTAGGGCAGGGGGATGGCTACACCTTC. The full variable domain, rest sourced from reference TRBV3-1 and TRBJ1-2, is DTAVSQTPKYLVTQMGNDKSIKCEQNLGHDTMYWYKQDSKKFLKIMFSYNNKELIINETVPNRFSPKSPDKAHLNLHINSLELGDSAVYFCASSQVGQGDGYTFGSGTRLTVV.

This clonotype was seen only a few times. The V gene is TRBV6-5, the J gene TRBJ2-1; 8 bases line up with TRBD2. Germline loops: CDR1 MNHEY, CDR2 SVGAGI. The V segment lost 5 bases and the J segment 6 bases; nucleotides outside the gene matches: 9. This CDR3 region has 15 residues. The CDR3 coding sequence is TGTGCCAGCAGTCCCGGGGGGGACTACAGCAATGAGCAGTTCTTC. This sequence encodes CASSPGGDYSNEQFF.

This clonotype was found many times. The V gene is TRBV7-9, the J gene TRBJ2-3; 9 bases line up with TRBD1. This CDR3 has 15 amino acids. V shed 3 bases, J shed 1 base, and the junction held 2 bases outside the gene matches. The germline CDR1 and CDR2 sequences are SEHNR and FQNEAQ (reference sequence). In DNA, the CDR3 is TGTGCCAGCAGCTTTAGGACAGGGGGCACAGATACGCAGTATTTT. It yields the protein CASSFRTGGTDTQYF.

This clonotype has ten or more counts. The chain combines TRBV7-8 with TRBJ1-5; weak D call: TRBD1 (5 bases). The length of the CDR3 is 16 residues. Germline lookup yields CDR1 SGHVS and CDR2 FQNEAQ. V was cut by 5 bases and J by 0 bases, with 14 bases left in between. The CDR3 DNA is TGTGCCAGCAGCGAACAGGCGCTCTATAGCAATCAGCCCCAGCATTTT. This translates into CASSEQALYSNQPQHF.

The J gene is TRBJ2-2, the V gene TRBV7-2; 7 nucleotides line up with TRBD2. The CDR3 contains 15 residues. Germline V gene sequence: CDR1 SGHTA, CDR2 FQGNSA. V lost 1 base to trimming and J lost 6 bases; unmatched junction nucleotides: 5. CDR3 nucleotide sequence: TGTGCCAGCAGCTTAGAGGCGGGAGAAGCCGGGGAGCTGTTTTTT. Protein: CASSLEAGEAGELFF.

This chain links TRBV11-2 with TRBJ2-3; a weak D match, TRBD1 (5 bases). CDR3 size: 12 residues. Germline V CDR1 and CDR2: SGHAT, FQNNGV. V lost 5 bases to trimming and J lost 11 bases, with 14 bases between them. The CDR3 DNA sequence: TGTGCCAGCAGCCGGACACCCCAAAGGCAGTATTTT. Protein product: CASSRTPQRQYF.

This clonotype has only a few counts. The rearrangement joins TRBV11-2 to TRBJ2-1, with 8 bases lining up with TRBD2. CDR1 and CDR2 from the germline V gene are SGHAT and FQNNGV. J was trimmed by 9 bases and V by 1 base; bases with no gene match: 11. The CDR3 sequence is 16 residues long. In DNA form, the CDR3 reads TGTGCCAGCAGCTTAGGGGTAGCGGGGCTAGGGAGTGAGCAGTTCTTC. Protein: CASSLGVAGLGSEQFF.

This clonotype turned up a few times. The V and J genes are TRBV20-1 and TRBJ2-1; TRBD1 aligns across 7 bases. V lost 3 bases, J lost 7 bases, and 9 bases stayed unmatched. CDR1 is DFQATT and CDR2 is SNEGSKA in the germline V gene (reference sequence). CDR3 size: 14 residues. The CDR3 DNA reads as TGCAGTGCTAGTCCGGGACAGACAAAGAATGAGCAGTTCTTC. This codes for CSASPGQTKNEQFF.

The V and J genes are TRBV29-1 and TRBJ2-3; 9 bases agree with TRBD1. This CDR3 is built from 12 residues. The germline CDR1 and CDR2 sequences are SQVTM and ANQGSEA. V lost 8 bases to trimming and J lost 4 bases; unmatched junction nucleotides: 4. CDR3 residues: CSSGQGADTQYF. In DNA, the CDR3 is TGCAGCTCGGGACAGGGAGCAGATACGCAGTATTTT.

The genes are TRBV5-8 and TRBJ1-5; D is unresolved. Trimming removed 8 bases at V and 0 bases at J, with 15 bases between. Looked up from germline, CDR1 is SGHTS and CDR2 is YDEGEE. The CDR3 is 15 residues long. As DNA, the CDR3 is TGTGCCAGTCGTCGAGAGGCTTTTAGCAATCAGCCCCAGCATTTT. Translating it yields CASRREAFSNQPQHF.

The gene calls are TRBV6-1 and TRBJ1-1; D possibly corresponds to TRBD1 (5 bases). V shed 5 bases and J shed 10 bases, with 17 bases lying between them. The CDR3 totals 13 residues. Germline CDR1 and CDR2: MNHNS and SASEGT. The CDR3 DNA is TGTGCCAGCAGTCCGGGACGCTTGGAGAGAGCTTTCTTT. Translated, it gives CASSPGRLERAFF.

This clonotype showed up many times. The chain couples TRBV5-6 to TRBJ1-2, with 7 positions matching TRBD1. The CDR3 length is 14 residues. Germline loops: CDR1 SGHDT, CDR2 YYEEEE. V shed 4 bases and J 4 bases; nucleotides not matched to a gene: 7. In nucleotides, the CDR3 is TGTGCCAGCAGCCGCACAGGGGTAAGCTATGGCTACACCTTC. It yields the protein CASSRTGVSYGYTF.

The table lists this clonotype with a few counts. The rearrangement joins TRBV20-1 to TRBJ2-5, with TRBD2 identical over 8 bases. This CDR3 is built from 15 residues. Germline-derived CDR1 and CDR2 are DFQATT and SNEGSKA (reference sequence). Losses at the gene ends were 3 bases for V and 5 bases for J; bases not matched to a gene: 11. The CDR3 DNA reads as TGCAGTGCTAGTAACACGGGACTAGGGGGGGAGACCCAGTACTTC. Translated, it gives CSASNTGLGGETQYF.

The chain uses TRBV5-5 and TRBJ2-7; TRBD1 matches at 8 bases. The V segment lost 4 bases and the J segment 6 bases; nucleotides outside the gene matches: 9. This CDR3 has 14 amino acids. Germline-derived CDR1 and CDR2 are SGHKS and YYEKEE (reference sequence). The CDR3 sequence is CASSPGQATSEQYF. CDR3 bases: TGTGCCAGCAGCCCGGGACAGGCAACGTCCGAGCAGTACTTC.

The chain uses TRBV7-9 and TRBJ1-1; D gene uncertain. CDR1 SEHNR and CDR2 FQNEAQ come from the germline V gene (reference sequence). Trimming took 2 bases from V and 1 from J, leaving 11 bases between them. The CDR3 is 15 residues long. This CDR3 is CASSLPQGGNTEAFF. CDR3 in DNA: TGTGCCAGCAGCTTACCCCAAGGCGGGAACACTGAAGCTTTCTTT.

A few counts support this clonotype. The chain links TRBV10-1 to TRBJ2-3, with 9 bases aligning to TRBD1. V trimming: 3 bases; J trimming: 4 bases; junction bases outside the gene matches: 2. This CDR3 spans 14 amino acids. The germline V gene has CDR1 WNHNN and CDR2 SYGVQD (reference sequence). The CDR3 DNA reads TGCGCCAGCAGTGAAACAGGGGGCCCAGATACGCAGTATTTT. Translation: CASSETGGPDTQYF.

This chain joins TRBV6-4 and TRBJ2-7; D possibly corresponds to TRBD2 (5 bases). The CDR3 runs 13 residues. Trimming pared 3 bases from V and 6 bases from J, leaving 12 bases between. From germline, CDR1 is MRHNA and CDR2 SNTAGT. The CDR3 coding sequence is TGTGCCAGCAGTGAGAGGGAGTCGGGCGAGCAGTACTTC. Amino acids: CASSERESGEQYF.

The sample holds a few counts of this clonotype. The chain uses TRBV5-1 and TRBJ2-7; TRBD2 matches at 9 bases. Germline trimming cut 5 bases from V and 0 bases from J; bases unmatched to any gene: 6. CDR1 is SGHRS and CDR2 is YFSETQ in the germline V gene. The CDR3 is 15 residues long. CDR3 DNA: TGCGCCAGCAGAACCGGGACTAGCCCCTCCTACGAGCAGTACTTC. Amino acid sequence: CASRTGTSPSYEQYF.

Many counts were recorded for this clonotype. The chain employs TRBV30 and TRBJ1-5, with D possibly matching TRBD1 (5 bases). The CDR3 covers 13 residues. The ends were cut back, 1 base at V and 4 bases at J, with 8 bases in the middle. CDR1 is GTSNPN, CDR2 SVGIG, per germline (reference sequence). CDR3: CAWSEGPNQPQHF. In DNA form, the CDR3 reads TGTGCCTGGAGTGAGGGACCAAATCAGCCCCAGCATTTT.

This clonotype was observed many times. The V call is TRBV29-1, the J call TRBJ2-5, with a weak D call TRBD2 (5 bases). Trimming shortened V by 3 bases and J by 3 bases, and 17 bases separated the two germline ends. CDR3 length: 15 residues. CDR1 SQVTM and CDR2 ANQGSEA come from the germline V gene. CDR3 residues: CSVDSAGVQEETQYF. The CDR3 coding sequence is TGCAGCGTTGATTCAGCCGGGGTCCAGGAAGAGACCCAGTACTTC.